This is a list of T cell receptor beta chains from one sample in a study of T cell responses to AZD1222 COVID-19 vaccine. Here immunoSEQ multiplex PCR was the method, and the copy in TCRdb shows in-frame clones only, minus some. The table shows 120,000 to 150,000 clones, with 70% to 90% occurring only once. The material sequenced was peripheral blood, taken on day 0 of MenACWY control vaccination. The receptor source for this set is an adult in good health. CDR3s include the opening cysteine and the closing phenylalanine or tryptophan. Fields, in order: CDR3 protein, CDR3 DNA, V gene, D gene, clone size, J gene. D genes are given only for firm matches. Clone size is given for some rows only: seen once, a few or many times, or a class if the clone is expanded.

CDR3: CASSLRQSSYEQYF; DNA: TGTGCCAGCAGCTTACGACAGAGCTCCTACGAGCAGTACTTC; V: TRBV13; D: -; size: -; J: TRBJ2-7
CDR3: CATSDPGGNPYEQYF; DNA: TGTGCCACCAGTGACCCCGGGGGGAACCCCTACGAGCAGTACTTC; V: TRBV24-1; D: TRBD2; size: -; J: TRBJ2-7
CDR3: CASSLAGGTYGYTF; DNA: TGTGCCAGCAGCTTAGCGGGCGGGACCTATGGCTACACCTTC; V: TRBV7-9; D: -; size: -; J: TRBJ1-2
CDR3: CASSQGLNRGAETQYF; DNA: TGTGCCAGCAGCCAAGGCCTAAACAGGGGGGCAGAGACCCAGTACTTC; V: TRBV3-1/TRBV3-2; D: TRBD1; size: -; J: TRBJ2-5
CDR3: CASSKGRDREYNGYTF; DNA: TGTGCCAGTAGCAAGGGGCGGGACAGGGAATATAATGGCTACACCTTC; V: TRBV19; D: TRBD1; size: few; J: TRBJ1-2
CDR3: CASRPGTGFGYTF; DNA: TGTGCCAGCAGACCCGGGACAGGGTTTGGCTACACCTTC; V: TRBV2; D: TRBD1; size: few; J: TRBJ1-2
CDR3: CASSRGGGDYGYTF; DNA: TGTGCCAGCAGCCGAGGCGGGGGCGACTATGGCTACACCTTC; V: TRBV3-1/TRBV3-2; D: -; size: -; J: TRBJ1-2
CDR3: CASTPDREDSPLHF; DNA: TGTGCCAGTACCCCGGACAGGGAGGATTCACCCCTCCACTTT; V: TRBV19; D: TRBD1; size: -; J: TRBJ1-6
CDR3: CASSRVREPGNEQYF; DNA: TGCGCCAGCAGCCGAGTTCGGGAGCCTGGGAACGAGCAGTACTTC; V: TRBV5-1; D: -; size: -; J: TRBJ2-7
CDR3: CASSPDSYEQYF; DNA: TGTGCCAGCTCACCGGACTCCTACGAGCAGTACTTC; V: TRBV18; D: -; size: -; J: TRBJ2-7
CDR3: CASSQGYNQPQHF; DNA: TGTGCCAGCAGCCAAGGGTACAATCAGCCCCAGCATTTT; V: TRBV7-3; D: -; size: -; J: TRBJ1-5
CDR3: CASSRRLFGGTDTQYF; DNA: TGCGCCAGCAGCCGCCGACTTTTTGGGGGCACAGATACGCAGTATTTT; V: TRBV4-3; D: -; size: few; J: TRBJ2-3
CDR3: CASSVRGDSDTQYF; DNA: TGTGCCAGCAGTGTCCGGGGGGATTCGGATACGCAGTATTTT; V: TRBV6-4; D: TRBD2; size: -; J: TRBJ2-3